A single sample gave rise to the 21 T cell receptor beta chains below, sequenced in a study of blood T cell repertoires in COVID-19. Data came from immunoSEQ multiplex PCR; TCRdb stores just in-frame clones and leaves some out. Counted here are just over 300,000 clones, 85% to 90% occurring once; the ten biggest clones make up approximately 1.8%. Sequenced material: peripheral blood. Receptors originate from a woman aged 25 to 39 with COVID-19, enrolled during active disease.

The chain links TRBV21-1 to TRBJ2-7; the table's D call, TRBD1, was not checked against the DNA. TRBV21-1 is noted as a pseudogene. The CDR3 runs 15 residues. The CDR3 region has the DNA TGTGCCAGCAGCAATAATCTGGACAGGGACTACGAGCAGTACTTC. Translated, it gives CASSNNLDRDYEQYF.

The V gene is TRBV15, the J gene TRBJ1-5; possibly TRBD1 for D (5 bases). Trimming removed 0 bases from V and 4 bases from J, with 10 bases in between. Germline lookup yields CDR1 LNHNV and CDR2 YYDKDF (reference sequence). The CDR3 has 15 residues. CDR3 protein: CATSRDPDSNQPQHF. CDR3 DNA sequence: TGTGCCACCAGCAGAGATCCCGACAGTAATCAGCCCCAGCATTTT.

This chain uses TRBV7-6 with TRBJ2-1; TRBD2 is a possible D gene (6 bases). The CDR3 has 12 residues. V was pared by 4 bases and J by 6 bases, with 7 bases between. CDR1 is SGHVS and CDR2 is FNYEAQ in the germline V gene. The CDR3 loop reads CASSSLANEQFF. The DNA for the CDR3 is TGTGCCAGCAGCTCACTAGCCAATGAGCAGTTCTTC. Drawing the rest from reference TRBV7-6 and TRBJ2-1, the complete variable domain is GAGVSQSPRYKVTKRGQDVALRCDPISGHVSLYWYRQALGQGPEFLTYFNYEAQQDKSGLPNDRFSAERPEGSISTLTIQRTEQRDSAMYRCASSSLANEQFFGPGTRLTVL.

The chain carries TRBV25-1 and TRBJ2-1, with 7 bases lining up with TRBD1. The CDR3 runs to 15 residues. Germline trimming cut 3 bases from V and 2 bases from J; bases unmatched to any gene: 4. The germline V gene encodes CDR1 MGHDK and CDR2 SYGVNS. The CDR3, as DNA: TGTGCCAGCAGTGACGACAGGGTCACCTACAATGAGCAGTTCTTC. Translation: CASSDDRVTYNEQFF.

The rearrangement uses TRBV3-1 (or the pseudogene TRBV3-2) and TRBJ1-2; D is possibly TRBD1 (5 bases). The CDR3 loop spans 15 amino acids. V shed 4 bases and J shed 4 bases, with 16 bases lying between them. Germline V lookup: CDR1 LGHDT, CDR2 YNNKEL (reference sequence). The chain's CDR3 is CASSPSPQTAYGYTF. The CDR3 DNA is TGTGCCAGCAGCCCCTCCCCGCAGACAGCCTATGGCTACACCTTC.

This chain joins TRBV19 and TRBJ1-5, with a possible D match to TRBD1 (5 bases). Trimming removed 0 bases at V and 0 bases at J, with 12 bases between. Germline values: CDR1 LNHDA, CDR2 SQIVND (reference sequence). The CDR3 spans 17 residues. The CDR3 DNA is TGTGCCAGTAGTATAGATAGGGCAGGGTATAGCAATCAGCCCCAGCATTTT. This sequence encodes CASSIDRAGYSNQPQHF.

The chain recombines TRBV7-3 with TRBJ2-3; D gene ambiguous. CDR1 SGHTA and CDR2 FQGTGA come from the germline V gene. This CDR3 is 14 amino acids long. Trimming removed 4 bases from V and 4 bases from J, with 12 bases in between. Here the CDR3 DNA reads TGTGCCAGCAGCTCATTGGGCCCCCCAGATACGCAGTATTTT. It codes for CASSSLGPPDTQYF. The full variable domain, rest sourced from reference TRBV7-3 and TRBJ2-3, is GAGVSQTPSNKVTEKGKYVELRCDPISGHTALYWYRQSLGQGPEFLIYFQGTGAADDSGLPNDRFFAVRPEGSVSTLKIQRTERGDSAVYLCASSSLGPPDTQYFGPGTRLTVL.

In DNA form, the CDR3 reads TGTGCCAGCCAAAGGGGGTCGTGGACAGGGGTGAGTGAGCAGTTCTTC. This codes for CASQRGSWTGVSEQFF. The gene calls are TRBV28 and TRBJ2-1, with 9 bases aligning to TRBD1. The CDR3 length is 16 residues. V was clipped by 8 bases and J by 9 bases; unmatched bases: 17. The germline CDR1 and CDR2 sequences are MDHEN and SYDVKM.

This chain uses TRBV28 with TRBJ1-2, with D perhaps matching TRBD1 (6 bases). V was shortened by 4 bases and J by 6 bases, with 15 bases between the two germline ends. The CDR3 extends over 14 amino acids. CDR1 is MDHEN, CDR2 SYDVKM, per germline. The CDR3 spells CASSSQRGRHGYTF. DNA of the CDR3: TGTGCCAGCAGTTCCCAGCGGGGGCGGCATGGCTACACCTTC.

The chain couples TRBV14 to TRBJ1-2; D not certain. The V end lost 5 bases, the J end lost 4 bases, and 11 bases lay between the germline ends. The CDR3 is 13 amino acids. Germline V lookup: CDR1 SGHDN, CDR2 FVKESK. The CDR3 nucleotides are TGTGCCAGCAGCGTGCAAGAGGGCTATGGCTACACCTTC. This codes for CASSVQEGYGYTF.

The chain carries TRBV7-9 and TRBJ1-1; D unclear. The V end lost 5 bases, the J end lost 5 bases, and 6 bases lay between the germline ends. Germline assignment: CDR1 SEHNR and CDR2 FQNEAQ (reference sequence). The CDR3 totals 11 residues. The CDR3, as DNA: TGTGCCAGCAGCCCCGAGACTGAAGCTTTCTTT. It is translated as CASSPETEAFF.

The chain carries TRBV14 and TRBJ1-1; D not certain. The CDR3 consists of 15 residues. Germline V lookup: CDR1 SGHDN, CDR2 FVKESK. V lost 0 bases to trimming and J lost 0 bases, with 8 bases between them. The CDR3 nucleotides are TGTGCCAGCAGCCAAGAAGCCGCGGTGAACACTGAAGCTTTCTTT. Encoded protein: CASSQEAAVNTEAFF.

This clone came up once. The chain recombines TRBV7-9 with TRBJ2-7, with TRBD1 as a possible D gene (6 bases). Trimming left V 5 bases short and J 3 bases short, with 14 bases between. Germline V gives CDR1 SEHNR, CDR2 FQNEAQ (reference sequence). The CDR3 length is 14 residues. This CDR3 reads CASSQGTGNYEQYF. As DNA, the CDR3 is TGTGCCAGCAGCCAGGGGACGGGAAACTACGAGCAGTACTTC.

This chain links TRBV5-1 with TRBJ2-3, with D possibly being TRBD1 (5 bases). Germline V CDR1 and CDR2: SGHRS, YFSETQ. V lost 0 bases and J lost 2, with 7 bases in between. This CDR3 comprises 14 residues. CDR3 in DNA: TGCGCCAGCAGCTTGGAAGGGGACACAGATACGCAGTATTTT. Translated, it gives CASSLEGDTDTQYF.

This chain connects TRBV2 to TRBJ2-3; D is undetermined. Germline V lookup: CDR1 SNHLY, CDR2 FYNNEI. CDR3 length equals 16 residues. The V gene lost 10 bases and the J gene lost 1 base, with 21 bases spanning the gap. In DNA, the CDR3 is TGTGCCAAAACCCGAGGCCGTATGACCGGCACAGATACGCAGTATTTT. Protein product: CAKTRGRMTGTDTQYF. The full variable domain, completed using reference TRBV2 and TRBJ2-3, is EPEVTQTPSHQVTQMGQEVILRCVPISNHLYFYWYRQILGQKVEFLVSFYNNEISEKSEIFDDQFSVERPDGSNFTLKIRSTKLEDSAMYFCAKTRGRMTGTDTQYFGPGTRLTVL.

This rearrangement joins TRBV5-4 to TRBJ1-2; TRBD1 agrees at 10 bases. The germline gives CDR1 SGHNT, CDR2 YYREEE (reference sequence). The length of the CDR3 is 16 residues. Trimming cost V 4 bases and J 2 bases; bases outside gene matches: 8. For the CDR3, the DNA is TGTGCCAGCAGCACCCCCCGACAGGGGGCGAACTATGGCTACACCTTC. Translating it yields CASSTPRQGANYGYTF.

The rearrangement links TRBV5-1 to TRBJ1-1, with TRBD1 matching over 9 bases. J gave up 4 bases and V 6 bases, and 10 bases lay outside the gene matches. CDR1 SGHRS and CDR2 YFSETQ come from the germline V gene. CDR3 length: 15 residues. In DNA, the CDR3 is TGCGCCAGCAAGCTTGCGACAGGGGGATTCACTGAAGCTTTCTTT. Translating gives CASKLATGGFTEAFF.

Sample share makes this clone medium-sized (0.01 to 0.1%). The gene calls are TRBV6-4 and TRBJ2-1, with 12 positions matching TRBD2. The CDR3 totals 15 residues. V lost 6 bases and J lost 3; bases outside the gene matches: 3. Germline CDR1 and CDR2: MRHNA and SNTAGT. For the CDR3, the DNA is TGTGCCAGCAGCCAGACTAGCGGGGGCTACAATGAGCAGTTCTTC. Translated, it gives CASSQTSGGYNEQFF.

This sequence joins TRBV10-2 and TRBJ2-3; D is perhaps TRBD2 (6 bases). The CDR3 spans 14 residues. Germline CDR1 is WSHSY and CDR2 is SAAADI. V gave up 6 bases and J gave up 4 bases, with 14 bases separating them. The CDR3 DNA sequence: TGCGCCAGCAGCCCTAGACTAGTGCCAGATACGCAGTATTTT. This gives the protein CASSPRLVPDTQYF.

The chain joins TRBV2 to TRBJ2-6, with D tentatively TRBD1 (5 bases). This CDR3 spans 15 amino acids. Trimming left V 7 bases short and J 2 bases short, with 12 bases between. Germline CDR1 reads SNHLY; CDR2 reads FYNNEI. The CDR3, as DNA: TGTGCCAGCAACCTGGGGCAGGCTGGGGCCAACGTCCTGACTTTC. This sequence encodes CASNLGQAGANVLTF.

This clone was seen once. A read error may produce the germline difference seen at one junction end. The rearrangement joins TRBV7-7 to TRBJ2-1; TRBD1 is a possible D gene (6 bases). The length of the CDR3 is 15 residues. CDR1 and CDR2 (germline): SSHAT, FNYEAQ (reference sequence). The CDR3 region has the DNA TGTGCTAGCAGCTTAGCAGGGGCCGCGAACAATGAGCAGTTCTTC. Translated: CASSLAGAANNEQFF.